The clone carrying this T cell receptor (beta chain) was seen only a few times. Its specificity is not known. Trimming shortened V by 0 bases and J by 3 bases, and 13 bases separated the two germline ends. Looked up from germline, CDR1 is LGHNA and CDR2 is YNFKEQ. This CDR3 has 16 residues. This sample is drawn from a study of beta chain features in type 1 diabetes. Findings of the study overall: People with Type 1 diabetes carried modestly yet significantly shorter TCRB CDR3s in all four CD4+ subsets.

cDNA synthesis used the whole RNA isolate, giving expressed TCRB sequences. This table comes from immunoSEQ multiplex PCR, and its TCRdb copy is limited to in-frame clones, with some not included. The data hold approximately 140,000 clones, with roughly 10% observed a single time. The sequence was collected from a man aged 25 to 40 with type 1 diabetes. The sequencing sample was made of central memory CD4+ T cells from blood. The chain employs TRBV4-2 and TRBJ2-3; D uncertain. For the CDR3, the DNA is TGTGCCAGCAGCCAAGATGGAGCGATCGCGACAGATACGCAGTATTTT. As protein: CASSQDGAIATDTQYF.